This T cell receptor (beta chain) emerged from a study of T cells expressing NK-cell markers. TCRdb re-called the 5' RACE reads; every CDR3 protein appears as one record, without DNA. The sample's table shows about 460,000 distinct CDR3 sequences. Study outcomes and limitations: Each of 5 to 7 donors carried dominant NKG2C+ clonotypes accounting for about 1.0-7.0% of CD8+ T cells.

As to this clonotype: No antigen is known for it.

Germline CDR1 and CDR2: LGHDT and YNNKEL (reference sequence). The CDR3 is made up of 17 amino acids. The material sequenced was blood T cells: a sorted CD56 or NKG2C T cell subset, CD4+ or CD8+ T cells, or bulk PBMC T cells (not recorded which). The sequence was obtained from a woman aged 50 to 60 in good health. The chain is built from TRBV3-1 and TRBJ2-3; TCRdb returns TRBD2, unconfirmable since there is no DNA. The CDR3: CASSQDLEGAGSDTQYF.